Shown below are 2 T cell receptor beta chains from a single sample sequenced in a study of tissue T cells after allogeneic stem cell transplantation. Clones were read by immunoSEQ multiplex PCR, and TCRdb kept only the in-frame ones, dropping some. The sample records roughly 7,700 clones, around 33% being singletons. Noted time point: mouse harvest day 14 after allogeneic transplant. Mouse grafts combined 10^7 T-cell-depleted bone marrow cells with 10^6 splenic CD5+ T cells. Sequencing was done on a sample of skin. Receptor source: a female BALB/c mouse given C57BL/6 T cells with graft-versus-host disease after an allogeneic hematopoietic cell transplant.

Only a few counts were recorded for this clone. Gene names follow the mouse nomenclature. The read terminates 1 residue ahead of where the CDR3 ends, so the germline J gene completes it. The V call is TRBV23, the J call TRBJ2-5; the table calls TRBD1, which could not be checked here. This CDR3 has 16 residues. The V gene's germline CDR1 is KGHTA and CDR2 FQNQQP. CDR3 DNA, as far as it was read: TGCTCCAGCAGTCAACAGGGGAAGAGTAACCAAGACACCCAGTAC. Translated: CSSSQQGKSNQDTQY. The whole CDR3 protein is CSSSQQGKSNQDTQYF.

This clone turned up a few times. Genes here carry mouse names. The CDR3 goes on 1 residue after the read ends, and that part is filled in from the germline J gene. The same CDR3 can be traced to other DNA sequences in this sample. J is TRBJ2-5 and V is TRBV16, with D perhaps given as TRBD1 or TRBD2 (5 bases each). Germline V lookup: CDR1 SGHSA, CDR2 FRNQAP. V was cut by 0 bases and J by 2 bases, with 6 bases left in between. This CDR3 comprises 14 residues. The CDR3 here is CASSLDGGQDTQYF. Partial CDR3 DNA: TGTGCAAGCAGCTTAGACGGGGGCCAAGACACCCAGTAC.